One T cell receptor beta chain is described in this entry. Its antigen is unidentified. These data belong to a study of shared clonotypes between healthy human individuals. Profiled with immunoSEQ multiplex PCR; TCRdb holds only in-frame clones, not every one. The sample records 1.5 million to 2.5 million clones, less than 95% being singletons. This CDR3 region has 13 residues. Germline CDR1 is MNHEY and CDR2 is SMNVEV (reference sequence). The V gene lost 6 bases and the J gene lost 4 bases, with 12 bases spanning the gap. CD8 cells classed as naive were CD45RO-negative and positively selected for CCR7, excluding terminally differentiated effector memory CD45RA+ cells. The study drew all its donors from Caucasian adults living in Nashville, Tennessee. General study findings and limits: Clonotypes that were shared across a handful of donors made up 4.5% to 5% of naive CD4 clonotypes. Naive subsets, compared against memory subsets, generally had larger estimated richness values.

The sequencing input was naive CD8+ T cells sorted from blood. The V call is TRBV27, the J call TRBJ1-2; no firm D call. The source is a man between 18 and 29 years old in good health. CDR3 loop: CASSPSIFYGYTF. The CDR3 DNA sequence: TGTGCCAGCAGCCCGAGTATTTTCTATGGCTACACCTTC.